This TCR beta chain was recorded in a study of blood T cells in healthy people across ages. Using a J-beta primer mix together with a sample-barcoded 5' primer, a second PCR was run for 7 to 11 cycles. Each CDR3 protein is one row after TCRdb ran MiXCR on the 5' RACE reads. This table holds approximately 580,000 distinct CDR3 sequences, 20% to 30% found once. Study-level results: It was the long-lived donors that had more naive CD4+ cells and higher diversity than aged donors.

Germline V gives CDR1 MNHEY, CDR2 SMNVEV (reference sequence). V was trimmed by 6 bases and J by 1 base, leaving 15 bases between them. CDR3 length equals 15 residues. With respect to this clonotype: Antigen unknown.

These same data were also listed under a study on T cells of mothers and their children.

The sample comprised blood. The chain has TRBV27 and TRBJ1-1; D is ambiguous. The clonotype was recovered from a boy between 10 and 17 years old in good health. CDR3: CASRFLDSWNTEAFF. The CDR3 bases are TGTGCCAGCAGATTTCTAGACTCGTGGAACACTGAAGCTTTCTTT.